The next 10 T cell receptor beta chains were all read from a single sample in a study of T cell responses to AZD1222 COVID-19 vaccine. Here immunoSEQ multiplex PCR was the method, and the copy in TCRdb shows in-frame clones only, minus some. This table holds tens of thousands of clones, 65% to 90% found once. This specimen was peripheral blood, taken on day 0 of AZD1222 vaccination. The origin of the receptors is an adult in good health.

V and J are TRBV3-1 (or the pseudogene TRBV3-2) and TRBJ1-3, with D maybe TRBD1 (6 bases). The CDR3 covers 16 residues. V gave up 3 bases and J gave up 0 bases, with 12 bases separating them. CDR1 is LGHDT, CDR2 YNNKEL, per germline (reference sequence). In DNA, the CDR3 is TGTGCCAGCAGCCAGGACAGTCTCTACTCTGGAAACACCATATATTTT. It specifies CASSQDSLYSGNTIYF.

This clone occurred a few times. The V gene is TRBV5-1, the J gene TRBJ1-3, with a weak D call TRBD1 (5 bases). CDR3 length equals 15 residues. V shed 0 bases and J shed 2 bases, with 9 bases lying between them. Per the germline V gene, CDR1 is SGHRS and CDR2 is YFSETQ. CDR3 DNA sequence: TGCGCCAGCAGCTTGGAAGGGGCAACTGGAAACACCATATATTTT. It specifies CASSLEGATGNTIYF.

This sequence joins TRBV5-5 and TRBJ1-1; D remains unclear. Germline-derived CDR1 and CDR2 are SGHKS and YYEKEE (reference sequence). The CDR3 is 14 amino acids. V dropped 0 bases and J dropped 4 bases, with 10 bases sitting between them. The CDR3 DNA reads TGTGCCAGCAGCTTGGCCGGATCCGGCACTGAAGCTTTCTTT. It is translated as CASSLAGSGTEAFF.

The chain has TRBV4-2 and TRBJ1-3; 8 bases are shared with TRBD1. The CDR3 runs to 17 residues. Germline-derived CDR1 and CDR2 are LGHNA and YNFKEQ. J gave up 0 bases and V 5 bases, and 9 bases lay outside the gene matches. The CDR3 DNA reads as TGTGCCAGCAGCTCAGGGGGCTGGGGGGACTCTGGAAACACCATATATTTT. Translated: CASSSGGWGDSGNTIYF.

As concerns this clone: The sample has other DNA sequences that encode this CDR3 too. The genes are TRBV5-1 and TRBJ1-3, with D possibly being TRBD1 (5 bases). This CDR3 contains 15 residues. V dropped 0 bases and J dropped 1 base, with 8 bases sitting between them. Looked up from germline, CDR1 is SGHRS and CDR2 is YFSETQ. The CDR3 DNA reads TGCGCCAGCAGCTTGGCGGGGGGATCTGGAAACACCATATATTTT. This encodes CASSLAGGSGNTIYF.

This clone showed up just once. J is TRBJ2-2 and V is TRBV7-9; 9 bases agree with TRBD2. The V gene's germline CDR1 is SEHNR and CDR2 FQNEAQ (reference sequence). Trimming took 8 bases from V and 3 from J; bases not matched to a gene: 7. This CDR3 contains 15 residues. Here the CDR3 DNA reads TGTGCCAGCCGCGGACTAGCGTCTGACACCGGGGAGCTGTTTTTT. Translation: CASRGLASDTGELFF.

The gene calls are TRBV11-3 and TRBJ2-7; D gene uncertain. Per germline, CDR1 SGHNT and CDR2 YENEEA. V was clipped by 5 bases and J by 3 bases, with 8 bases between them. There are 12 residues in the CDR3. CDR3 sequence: CASSTNNYEQYF. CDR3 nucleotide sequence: TGTGCCAGCAGCACCAACAACTACGAGCAGTACTTC.

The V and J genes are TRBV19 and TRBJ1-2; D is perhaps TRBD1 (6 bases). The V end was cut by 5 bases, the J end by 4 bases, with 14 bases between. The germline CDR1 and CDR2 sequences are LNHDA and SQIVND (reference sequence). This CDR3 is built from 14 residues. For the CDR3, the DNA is TGTGCCAGTAGTGCCGTGGGGGCTGCCTATGGCTACACCTTC. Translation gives CASSAVGAAYGYTF. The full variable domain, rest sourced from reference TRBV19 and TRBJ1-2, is DGGITQSPKYLFRKEGQNVTLSCEQNLNHDAMYWYRQDPGQGLRLIYYSQIVNDFQKGDIAEGYSVSREKKESFPLTVTSAQKNPTAFYLCASSAVGAAYGYTFGSGTRLTVV.

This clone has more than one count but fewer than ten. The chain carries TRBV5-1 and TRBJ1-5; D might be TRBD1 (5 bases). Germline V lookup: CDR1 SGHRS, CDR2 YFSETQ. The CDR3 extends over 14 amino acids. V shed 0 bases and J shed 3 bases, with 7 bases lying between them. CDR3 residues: CASSLAGTNQPQHF. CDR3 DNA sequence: TGCGCCAGCAGCTTGGCAGGGACCAATCAGCCCCAGCATTTT.

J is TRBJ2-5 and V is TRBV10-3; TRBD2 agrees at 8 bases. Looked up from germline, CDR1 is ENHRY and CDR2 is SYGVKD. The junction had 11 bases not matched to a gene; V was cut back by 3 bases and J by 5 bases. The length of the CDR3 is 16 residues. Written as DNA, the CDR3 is TGTGCCATCAGTGATCTCGGGGCGGGAGGCGGTGAGACCCAGTACTTC. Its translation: CAISDLGAGGGETQYF.